The 10 T cell receptor beta chains reported below all come from one sample, sequenced in a study of shared T cell receptors in the human thymus. Data came from immunoSEQ multiplex PCR; TCRdb stores just in-frame clones and leaves some out. The table has 600,000 or so clones, around 87% seen once. A further study also used this sample, focusing on human thymus T cells.

The sample comprised thymocytes. The receptors come from a boy under three years old with a congenital heart defect.

The gene calls are TRBV25-1 and TRBJ2-5; D unclear. V was cut by 6 bases and J by 1 base, with 9 bases left in between. Germline lookup yields CDR1 MGHDK and CDR2 SYGVNS. The CDR3 sequence is 13 residues long. DNA for the CDR3: TGTGCCAGCAGACAAGGAGTCCAAGAGACCCAGTACTTC. Residues: CASRQGVQETQYF.

A few counts support this clone. The V and J genes are TRBV2 and TRBJ1-6; D possibly corresponds to TRBD1 (5 bases). Looked up from germline, CDR1 is SNHLY and CDR2 is FYNNEI. The CDR3 is made up of 15 amino acids. Trimming cost V 6 bases and J 5 bases, with 14 bases left between them. The CDR3 coding sequence is TGTGCCAGCAGGGGAGGGGACGGGGATAATTCACCCCTCCACTTT. Protein product: CASRGGDGDNSPLHF.

The genes are TRBV9 and TRBJ1-4; D is unclear. Germline CDR1 SGDLS, CDR2 YYNGEE. This CDR3 comprises 14 residues. V was pared by 1 base and J by 7 bases, with 11 bases between. CDR3 bases: TGTGCCAGCAGCGTATTACCAGTAAGTGAAAAACTGTTTTTT. It codes for CASSVLPVSEKLFF.

The chain joins TRBV30 to TRBJ1-2; 10 bases line up with TRBD1. The CDR3 is 18 residues long. Germline CDR1 and CDR2: GTSNPN and SVGIG (reference sequence). V was clipped by 2 bases and J by 4 bases; unmatched bases: 16. DNA of the CDR3: TGTGCCTGGAGTTCCCGTTACCGGGACAGGGGTAAAAGCTATGGCTACACCTTC. It encodes CAWSSRYRDRGKSYGYTF.

The CDR3 nucleotides read TGTGCCAGCAGAGGACCCCTAGACAGGGGGTCAGAGACCCAGTACTTC. Translating gives CASRGPLDRGSETQYF. The rearrangement joins TRBV9 to TRBJ2-5; TRBD1 matches 9 bases. CDR1 is SGDLS and CDR2 is YYNGEE in the germline V gene. The CDR3 consists of 16 residues. V dropped 5 bases and J dropped 4; count of bases not matched to a gene: 12.

This clone has just a few counts. The gene calls are TRBV19 and TRBJ1-5; 7 bases agree with TRBD1. CDR3 size: 14 residues. Trimming removed 6 bases from V and 5 bases from J; junction bases left unmatched: 7. Germline assignment: CDR1 LNHDA and CDR2 SQIVND (reference sequence). The CDR3: CASSNRDSDQPQHF. DNA for the CDR3: TGTGCCAGTAGCAACCGGGACAGCGATCAGCCCCAGCATTTT.

The chain couples TRBV28 to TRBJ1-2; perhaps TRBD1 as D (6 bases). This CDR3 spans 15 amino acids. The germline CDR1 and CDR2 sequences are MDHEN and SYDVKM. V lost 5 bases and J 4 bases, leaving 17 bases between the germline ends. The CDR3 protein is CASSDRGGRGYGYTF. CDR3 in DNA: TGTGCCAGCAGTGACCGGGGGGGGCGCGGCTATGGCTACACCTTC.

The rearrangement links TRBV28 to TRBJ2-7; tentative D call: TRBD2 (7 bases). This CDR3 is built from 14 residues. Looked up from germline, CDR1 is MDHEN and CDR2 is SYDVKM. Trimming took 2 bases from V and 2 from J, leaving 10 bases between them. The CDR3 coding sequence is TGTGCCAGCAGTTTACGCGGGGGCCCCTACGAGCAGTACTTC. Its protein product is CASSLRGGPYEQYF.

V usage is TRBV4-1 and J usage is TRBJ2-2; D perhaps matches TRBD1 (5 bases). CDR1 and CDR2 from the germline V gene are MGHRA and YSYEKL. This CDR3 region has 17 residues. The V and J ends lost 1 base and 4 bases respectively, with 16 bases between them. Written as DNA, the CDR3 is TGCGCCAGCAGCCAAGTATTCAGGGCACGGAGCACCGGGGAGCTGTTTTTT. It codes for CASSQVFRARSTGELFF.

The chain uses TRBV9 and TRBJ2-2, with unresolved D. The germline V and J ends were trimmed by 0 bases and 10 bases, with 16 bases remaining between them. CDR3 size: 15 residues. Looked up from germline, CDR1 is SGDLS and CDR2 is YYNGEE. The CDR3 sequence is CASSVVGTPREELFF. Here the CDR3 DNA reads TGTGCCAGCAGCGTAGTGGGCACCCCCCGCGAGGAGCTGTTTTTT.